A selection of T cell receptor beta chains follows, all from one sample in a study of human T cells and chemical hapten exposure. Using its own MiXCR run on the RACE reads, TCRdb lists one record per CDR3 protein. The repertoire holds a few hundred thousand distinct CDR3 sequences, with about 6% as singletons. The material sequenced was whole blood, taken in connection with sensitization to the hapten diphenylcyclopropenone (DPC). These receptors were taken from a woman in her late teens or twenties with alopecia areata. Some clones in this sample may be carry-over from other donors' samples. The CDR3 runs from the conserved cysteine through the conserved F or W. The D gene is left open where the match is weak. Size is omitted from some rows. Given values are once, few, many or a class for expanded clones.

j_call v_call clone_size d_call cdr3_nt cdr3_aa
TRBJ1-5 TRBV20-1 many - TGCAGTGCTAAGGTGACAGGAAATCAGCCCCAGCATTTT CSAKVTGNQPQHF
TRBJ1-4 TRBV7-9 - - TGTGCCAGCAGCTTCAGACAGGCCGATGAAAAACTGTTTTTT CASSFRQADEKLFF
TRBJ2-1 TRBV7-9 few TRBD1 TGTGCCAGCAGCCCTAACAGGGGGCCGACCTACAATGAGCAGTTCTTC CASSPNRGPTYNEQFF
TRBJ1-1 TRBV2 many - TGTGCCAGCAGTTTACAGGGTGCGGCTTTCTTT CASSLQGAAFF
TRBJ1-2 TRBV29-1 many TRBD1 TGCAGCGTTGGGACAGGGGAAGCCTATGGCTACACCTTC CSVGTGEAYGYTF
TRBJ2-1 TRBV6-1 few TRBD2 TGTGCCAGCACCGAACCGGGGGGTAGGTTTGATGAGCAGTTCTTC CASTEPGGRFDEQFF
TRBJ2-3 TRBV5-5 few - TGTGCCAGCAGCCCAGGGGTTGGAGATACGCAGTATTTT CASSPGVGDTQYF
TRBJ1-1 TRBV2 many - TGTGCCAGCAGAGCGGGGGAGTCGGCTGAAGCTTTCTTT CASRAGESAEAFF
TRBJ2-5 TRBV3-1 - TRBD2 TGTGCCAGCAGCCCAGTCGGACTAGCGGGTGAAGAGACCCAGTACTTC CASSPVGLAGEETQYF
TRBJ2-7 TRBV12-3/TRBV12-4 - TRBD2 TGTGCCAGCAGTTTAGGAGGCGGGGGAGCCCCCTTCTACGAGCAGTACTTC CASSLGGGGAPFYEQYF
TRBJ1-5 TRBV3-1 - - TGTGCCAGCAGCCAAGTTACGGGACCCCAGCATTTT CASSQVTGPQHF
TRBJ1-4 TRBV10-3 many - TGTGCCGTGCGGGGGTCTCTGAGGGAAAAACTGTTTTTT CAVRGSLREKLFF
TRBJ1-1 TRBV20-1 many - TGCAGTGCCCCACAGGGTAGTGCGAACACTGAAGCTTTCTTT CSAPQGSANTEAFF
TRBJ2-1 TRBV27 few - TGTGCCAGCAGTTTAGGTAGCCCGGACTCCTACAATGAGCAGTTCTTC CASSLGSPDSYNEQFF